Ten or more counts support the clone carrying this TCR beta chain. Together with thyroid ultrasound, orbital computed tomography, serum thyroxine and TRAb, clinical symptoms were used for diagnoses. Trimming pared 6 bases from V and 0 bases from J, leaving 5 bases between. Germline values: CDR1 DFQATT, CDR2 SNEGSKA (reference sequence). The CDR3 totals 12 residues. The sample is drawn from a study of T cells in Graves' hyperthyroidism and ophthalmopathy. Amplified TCR beta CDR3 regions derived from RNA transcripts. Initially, a first-round RT-PCR of the TCR CDR3 employed the HTBI primer set. TCRdb re-derived calls from the multiplex PCR reads in MiXCR, one entry per CDR3 protein. The table has 600,000 to 900,000 distinct CDR3 sequences, 16% seen once.

The chain couples TRBV20-1 to TRBJ1-4; no reliable D call. Sequenced: blood. The receptor was derived from a young man with Graves' hyperthyroidism. Written as DNA, the CDR3 is TGCAGTGCCCAAGCAACTAATGAAAAACTGTTTTTT. Its protein is CSAQATNEKLFF.